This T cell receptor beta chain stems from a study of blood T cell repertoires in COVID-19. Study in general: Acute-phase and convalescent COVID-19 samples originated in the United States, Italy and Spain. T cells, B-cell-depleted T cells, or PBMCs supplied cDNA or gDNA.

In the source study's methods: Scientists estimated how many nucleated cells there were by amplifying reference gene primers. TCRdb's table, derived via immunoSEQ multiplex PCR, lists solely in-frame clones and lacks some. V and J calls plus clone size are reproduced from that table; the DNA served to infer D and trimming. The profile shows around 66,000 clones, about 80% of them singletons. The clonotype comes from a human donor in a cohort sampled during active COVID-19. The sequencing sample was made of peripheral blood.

CDR3 protein: CASSPRTSGRFTDTQYF. The CDR3 coding sequence is TGTGCCAGCAGCCCTCGGACTAGCGGGAGATTCACAGATACGCAGTATTTT. The chain carries TRBV7-6 and TRBJ2-3; 13 nucleotides align to TRBD2. The CDR3 contains 17 residues. Germline lookup yields CDR1 SGHVS and CDR2 FNYEAQ. The junction had 7 bases not matched to a gene; V was cut back by 5 bases and J by 2 bases.